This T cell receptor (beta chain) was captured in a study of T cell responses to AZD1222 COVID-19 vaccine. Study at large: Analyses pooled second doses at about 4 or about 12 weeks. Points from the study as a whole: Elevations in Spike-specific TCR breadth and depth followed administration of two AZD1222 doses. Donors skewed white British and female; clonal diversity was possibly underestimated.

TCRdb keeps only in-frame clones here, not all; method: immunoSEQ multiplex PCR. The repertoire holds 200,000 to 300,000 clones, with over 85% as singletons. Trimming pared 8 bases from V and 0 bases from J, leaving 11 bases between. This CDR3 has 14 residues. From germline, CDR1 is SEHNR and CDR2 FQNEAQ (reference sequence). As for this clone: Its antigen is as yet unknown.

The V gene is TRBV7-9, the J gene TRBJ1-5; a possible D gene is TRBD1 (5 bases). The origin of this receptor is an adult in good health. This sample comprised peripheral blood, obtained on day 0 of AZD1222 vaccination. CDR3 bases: TGTGCCAGCGCCCTGGGGGGTAGCAATCAGCCCCAGCATTTT. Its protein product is CASALGGSNQPQHF.